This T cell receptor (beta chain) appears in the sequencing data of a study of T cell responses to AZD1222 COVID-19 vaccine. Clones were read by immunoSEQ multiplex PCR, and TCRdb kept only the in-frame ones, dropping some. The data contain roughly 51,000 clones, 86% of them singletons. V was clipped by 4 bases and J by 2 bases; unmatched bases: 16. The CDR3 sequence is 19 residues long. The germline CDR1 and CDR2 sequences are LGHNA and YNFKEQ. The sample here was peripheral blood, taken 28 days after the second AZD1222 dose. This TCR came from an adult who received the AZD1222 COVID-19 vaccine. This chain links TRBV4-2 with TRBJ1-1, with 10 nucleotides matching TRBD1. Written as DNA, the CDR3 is TGTGCCAGCAGCCTCCGAATGACCGGGACAGGGGCTCAAAACACTGAAGCTTTCTTT. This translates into CASSLRMTGTGAQNTEAFF.